Sequencing of this T cell receptor (beta chain) was carried out in a study of tumor-infiltrating lymphocytes in primary liver carcinoma. On the study more broadly: Staged T1-T3 N0M0, the tumors had sizes that ranged from about 4.2 to 11 cm across.

V lost 2 bases to trimming and J lost 5 bases, with 9 bases between them. The V gene's germline CDR1 is WSHSY and CDR2 SAAADI. The CDR3 is made up of 13 amino acids. The tissue used was unsorted bulk material of about 19-33 mg. RNA and DNA were co-extracted from it with the AllPrep DNA/RNA mini kit. This clonotype showed up many times. A constant-region primer served to make TCR beta cDNA from roughly 500 ng total RNA. Three rounds of nested multiplex PCR with slightly modified ARM-PCR produced TCR beta libraries. TRBV1-TRBV30 forward primers paired with a C-beta reverse primer drove the first two PCR rounds, around 10 cycles each. In TCRdb, the multiplex PCR reads were re-called with MiXCR into one record per CDR3 protein. The sample records about 110,000 distinct CDR3 sequences, about 59% being singletons.

Input material: liver tumor tissue from sampling region 1. Subset indicated: tumor region T1, superior pole. The sequence was obtained from a woman in her fifties or sixties with primary liver carcinoma and hepatitis B virus infection. The J gene is TRBJ2-5, the V gene TRBV10-2; D remains ambiguous. CDR3 loop: CASSEGSRETQYF. The CDR3 DNA sequence: TGCGCCAGCAGTGAGGGTAGCAGGGAGACCCAGTACTTC.